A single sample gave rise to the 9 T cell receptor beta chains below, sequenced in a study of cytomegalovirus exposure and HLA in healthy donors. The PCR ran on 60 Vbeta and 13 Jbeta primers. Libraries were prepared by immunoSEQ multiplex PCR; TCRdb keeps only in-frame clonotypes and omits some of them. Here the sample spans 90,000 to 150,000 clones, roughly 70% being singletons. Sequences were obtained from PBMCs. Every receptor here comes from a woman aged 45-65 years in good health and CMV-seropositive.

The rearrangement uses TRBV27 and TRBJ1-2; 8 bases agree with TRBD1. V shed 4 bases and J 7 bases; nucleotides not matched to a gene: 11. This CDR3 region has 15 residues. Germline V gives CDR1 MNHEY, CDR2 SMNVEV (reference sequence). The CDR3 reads CASSWGGQGGVGYTF. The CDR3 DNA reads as TGTGCCAGCAGTTGGGGCGGACAGGGTGGTGTTGGCTACACCTTC.

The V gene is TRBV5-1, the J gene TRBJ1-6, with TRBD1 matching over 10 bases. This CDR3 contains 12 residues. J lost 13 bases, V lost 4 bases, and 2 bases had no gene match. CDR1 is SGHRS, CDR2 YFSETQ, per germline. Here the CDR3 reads CASSMDRGPLHF. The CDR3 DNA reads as TGCGCCAGCAGCATGGACAGGGGGCCCCTCCACTTT.

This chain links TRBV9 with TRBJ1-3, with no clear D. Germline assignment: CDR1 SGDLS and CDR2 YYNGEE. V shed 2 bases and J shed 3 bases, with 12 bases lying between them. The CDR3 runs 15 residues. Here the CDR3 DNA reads TGTGCCAGCAGCGTCGGGGAGGGCCTTGGAAACACCATATATTTT. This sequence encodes CASSVGEGLGNTIYF.

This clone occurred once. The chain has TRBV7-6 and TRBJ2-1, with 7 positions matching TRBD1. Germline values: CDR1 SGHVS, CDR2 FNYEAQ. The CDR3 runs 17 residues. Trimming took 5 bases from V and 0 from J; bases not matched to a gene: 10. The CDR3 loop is CASSGTAFTSSYNEQFF. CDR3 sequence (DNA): TGTGCCAGCAGCGGGACAGCCTTCACGAGCTCCTACAATGAGCAGTTCTTC.

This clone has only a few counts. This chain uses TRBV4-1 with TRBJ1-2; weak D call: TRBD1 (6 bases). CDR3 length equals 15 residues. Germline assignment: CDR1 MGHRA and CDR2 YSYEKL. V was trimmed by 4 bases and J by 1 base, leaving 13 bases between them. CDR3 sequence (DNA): TGCGCCAGCAGCCCATCGGACAGTAATAACTATGGCTACACCTTC. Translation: CASSPSDSNNYGYTF.

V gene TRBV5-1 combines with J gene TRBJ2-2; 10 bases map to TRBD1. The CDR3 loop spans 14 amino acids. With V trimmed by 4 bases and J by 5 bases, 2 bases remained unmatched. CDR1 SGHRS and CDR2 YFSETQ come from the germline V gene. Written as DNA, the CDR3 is TGCGCCAGCAGCGCGGACAGGGGGACCGGGGAGCTGTTTTTT. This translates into CASSADRGTGELFF. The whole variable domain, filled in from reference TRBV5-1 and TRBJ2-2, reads KAGVTQTPRYLIKTRGQQVTLSCSPISGHRSVSWYQQTPGQGLQFLFEYFSETQRNKGNFPGRFSGRQFSNSRSEMNVSTLELGDSALYLCASSADRGTGELFFGEGSRLTVL.

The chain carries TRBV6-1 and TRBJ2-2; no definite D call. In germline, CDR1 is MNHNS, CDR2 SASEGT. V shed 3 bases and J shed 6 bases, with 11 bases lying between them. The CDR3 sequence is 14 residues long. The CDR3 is CASSEFQYAGELFF. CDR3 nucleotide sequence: TGTGCCAGCAGTGAGTTTCAGTACGCCGGGGAGCTGTTTTTT.

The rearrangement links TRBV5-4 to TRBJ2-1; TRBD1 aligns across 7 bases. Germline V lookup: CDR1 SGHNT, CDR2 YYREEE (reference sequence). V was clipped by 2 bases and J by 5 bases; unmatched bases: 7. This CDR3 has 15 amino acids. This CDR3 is CASSFRQGNNNEQFF. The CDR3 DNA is TGTGCCAGCAGCTTCAGACAGGGTAATAACAATGAGCAGTTCTTC. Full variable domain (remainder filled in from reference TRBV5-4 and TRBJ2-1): ETGVTQSPTHLIKTRGQQVTLRCSSQSGHNTVSWYQQALGQGPQFIFQYYREEENGRGNFPPRFSGLQFPNYSSELNVNALELDDSALYLCASSFRQGNNNEQFFGPGTRLTVL.

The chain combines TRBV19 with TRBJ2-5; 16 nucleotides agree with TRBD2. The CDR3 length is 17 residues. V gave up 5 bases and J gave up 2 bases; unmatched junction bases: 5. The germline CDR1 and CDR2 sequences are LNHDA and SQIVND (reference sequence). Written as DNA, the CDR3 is TGTGCCAGTAGTGGGACTAGCGGGAGGGTGGGACAAGAGACCCAGTACTTC. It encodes CASSGTSGRVGQETQYF.